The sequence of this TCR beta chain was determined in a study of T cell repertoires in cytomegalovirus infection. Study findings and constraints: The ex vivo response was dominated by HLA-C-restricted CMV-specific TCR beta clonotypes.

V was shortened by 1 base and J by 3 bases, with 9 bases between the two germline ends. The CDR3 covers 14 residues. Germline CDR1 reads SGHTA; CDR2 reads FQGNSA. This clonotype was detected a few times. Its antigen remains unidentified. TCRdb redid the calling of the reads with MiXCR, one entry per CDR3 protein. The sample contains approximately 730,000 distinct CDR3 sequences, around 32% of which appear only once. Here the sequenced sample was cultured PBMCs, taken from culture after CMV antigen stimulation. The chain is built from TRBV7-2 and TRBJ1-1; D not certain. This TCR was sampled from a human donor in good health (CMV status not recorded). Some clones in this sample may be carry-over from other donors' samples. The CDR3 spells CASSLGWVYTEAFF. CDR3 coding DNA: TGTGCCAGCAGCTTAGGGTGGGTGTACACTGAAGCTTTCTTT.